These 4 T cell receptor beta chains originate from one sample sequenced in a study of glioma-infiltrating T cells. The iRepertoire nested amplicon-rescue multiplex PCR amplified TCR alpha and beta CDR3s from RNA. TCRdb itself ran the multiplex PCR reads through MiXCR, one entry per CDR3 protein. The data show tens of thousands of distinct CDR3 sequences, with around 40% seen just once and around two fifths held by the top ten. Sequenced sample: glioma tissue, nonneoplastic brain tissue, or PBMCs (not recorded which). The origin of the receptors is a human donor with low-grade glioma or glioblastoma, undergoing nonglioma brain surgery, or in good health (not recorded which).

This clonotype was detected a few times. A read error may explain this, as a much larger clone is one base away. Lacking the conserved final phenylalanine or tryptophan, this CDR3 likely reflects a read error. The J gene is TRBJ1-3, the V gene TRBV5-1; a possible D gene is TRBD1 (6 bases). V lost 3 bases and J 0 bases, leaving 13 bases between the germline ends. Per germline, CDR1 SGHRS and CDR2 YFSETQ. The CDR3 extends over 16 amino acids. The CDR3 loop is CASSSLGGGSGNTIYL. The CDR3 DNA is TGCGCCAGCAGCTCCCTCGGGGGCGGCTCTGGAAACACCATATATCTT.

Ten or more counts support this clonotype. The chain links TRBV7-2 to TRBJ2-5; 7 nucleotides agree with TRBD1. The germline gives CDR1 SGHTA, CDR2 FQGNSA. The V gene end was trimmed by 5 bases and the J gene end by 2 bases; junction bases not matched to a gene: 8. The CDR3 sequence is 15 residues long. The CDR3 DNA reads TGTGCCAGCAGCCAAAGGGGGACAGCACAAGAGACCCAGTACTTC. It is translated as CASSQRGTAQETQYF.

Turning to this clonotype: Germline is not matched at one junction end, which may reflect a read error. This chain uses TRBV7-2 with TRBJ2-7; 9 bases are a match to TRBD1. CDR3 length: 15 residues. The germline V gene has CDR1 SGHTA and CDR2 FQGNSA. The DNA for the CDR3 is TGCGCCAACAGCTTAGGTGGACAGGGGTATTACGAGCAGTACTTC. Translation gives CANSLGGQGYYEQYF.

This clonotype was recorded at least ten times. The genes are TRBV12-3 or TRBV12-4 and TRBJ2-1; 9 positions match TRBD1. The CDR3 length is 16 residues. Unmatched junction bases numbered 9, after V lost 3 bases and J lost 6 bases. This CDR3 reads CASSFSLGTGPNEQFF. DNA of the CDR3: TGTGCCAGCAGTTTCTCCCTCGGGACAGGGCCCAATGAGCAGTTCTTC.